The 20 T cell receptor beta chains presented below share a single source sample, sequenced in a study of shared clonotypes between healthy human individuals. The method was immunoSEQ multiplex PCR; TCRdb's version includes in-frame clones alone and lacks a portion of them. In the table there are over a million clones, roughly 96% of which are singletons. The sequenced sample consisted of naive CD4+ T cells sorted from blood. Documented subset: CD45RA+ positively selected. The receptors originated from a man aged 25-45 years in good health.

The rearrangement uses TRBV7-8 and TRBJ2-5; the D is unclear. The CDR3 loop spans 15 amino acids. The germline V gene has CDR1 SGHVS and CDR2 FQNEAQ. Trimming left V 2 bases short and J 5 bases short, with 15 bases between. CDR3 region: CASSLTLGFGETQYF. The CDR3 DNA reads TGTGCCAGCAGCTTAACTCTCGGGTTCGGCGAGACCCAGTACTTC.

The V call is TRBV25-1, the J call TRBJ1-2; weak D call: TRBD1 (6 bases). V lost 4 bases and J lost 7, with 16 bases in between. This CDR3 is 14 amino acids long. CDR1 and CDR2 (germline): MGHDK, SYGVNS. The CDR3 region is CASSALQGGSGYTF. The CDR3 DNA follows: TGTGCCAGCAGTGCCTTACAGGGAGGGTCTGGCTACACCTTC.

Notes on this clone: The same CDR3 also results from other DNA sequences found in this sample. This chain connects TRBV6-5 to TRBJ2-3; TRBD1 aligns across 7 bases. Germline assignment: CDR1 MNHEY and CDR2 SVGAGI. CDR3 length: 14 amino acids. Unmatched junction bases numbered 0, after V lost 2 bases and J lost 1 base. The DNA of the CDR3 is TGTGCCAGCAGTTACGGGACAGGCACAGATACGCAGTATTTT. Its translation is CASSYGTGTDTQYF.

The CDR3 loop is CASSPLGGGTDNEQFF. The CDR3 DNA is TGTGCCAGCTCACCCTTAGGCGGGGGGACGGACAATGAGCAGTTCTTC. The chain links TRBV18 to TRBJ2-1; TRBD2 agrees at 8 bases. Germline lookup yields CDR1 KGHSH and CDR2 LQKENI. The J segment lost 5 bases and the V segment lost 3 bases, leaving 9 bases of the junction unmatched. CDR3 length: 16 amino acids.

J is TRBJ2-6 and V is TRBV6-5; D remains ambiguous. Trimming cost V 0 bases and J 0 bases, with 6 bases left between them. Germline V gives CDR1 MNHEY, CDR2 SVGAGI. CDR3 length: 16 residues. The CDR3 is CASSYSRFSGANVLTF. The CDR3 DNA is TGTGCCAGCAGTTACTCGCGGTTCTCTGGGGCCAACGTCCTGACTTTC.

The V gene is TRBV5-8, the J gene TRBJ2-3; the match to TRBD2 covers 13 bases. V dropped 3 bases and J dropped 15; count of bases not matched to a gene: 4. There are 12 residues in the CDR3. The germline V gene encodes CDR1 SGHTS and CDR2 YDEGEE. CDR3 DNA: TGTGCCAGCAGCTCGGGACTAGCGGGAAGCTATTTT. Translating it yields CASSSGLAGSYF.

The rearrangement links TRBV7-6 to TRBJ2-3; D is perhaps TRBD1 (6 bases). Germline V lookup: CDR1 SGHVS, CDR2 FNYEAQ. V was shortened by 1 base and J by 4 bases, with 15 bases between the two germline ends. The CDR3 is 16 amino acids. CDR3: CASSLGRVGAADTQYF. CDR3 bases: TGTGCCAGCAGCTTAGGCCGTGTGGGGGCTGCAGATACGCAGTATTTT.

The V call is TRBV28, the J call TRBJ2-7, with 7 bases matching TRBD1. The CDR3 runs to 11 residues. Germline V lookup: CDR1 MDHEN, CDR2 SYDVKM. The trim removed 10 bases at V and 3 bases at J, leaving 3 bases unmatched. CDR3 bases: TGTGCCACACAGGGGTTCTACGAGCAGTACTTC. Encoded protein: CATQGFYEQYF.

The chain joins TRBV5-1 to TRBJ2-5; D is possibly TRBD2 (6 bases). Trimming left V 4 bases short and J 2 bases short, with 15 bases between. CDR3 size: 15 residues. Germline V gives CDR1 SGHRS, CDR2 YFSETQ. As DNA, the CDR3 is TGCGCCAGCAGCATGCTCTCAGGGAGGCAAGAGACCCAGTACTTC. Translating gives CASSMLSGRQETQYF.

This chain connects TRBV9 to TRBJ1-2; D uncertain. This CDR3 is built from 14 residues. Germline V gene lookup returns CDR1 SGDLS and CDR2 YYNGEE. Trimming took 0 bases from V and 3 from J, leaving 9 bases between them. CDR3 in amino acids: CASSVGSLDYGYTF. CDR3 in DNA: TGTGCCAGCAGCGTAGGGAGTTTGGACTATGGCTACACCTTC.

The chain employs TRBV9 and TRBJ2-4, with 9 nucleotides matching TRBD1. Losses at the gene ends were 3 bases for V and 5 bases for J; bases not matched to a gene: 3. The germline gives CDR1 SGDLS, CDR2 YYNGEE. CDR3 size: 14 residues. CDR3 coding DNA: TGTGCCAGCAGCGCCAGACAGGGGGAAAACATTCAGTACTTC. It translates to CASSARQGENIQYF.

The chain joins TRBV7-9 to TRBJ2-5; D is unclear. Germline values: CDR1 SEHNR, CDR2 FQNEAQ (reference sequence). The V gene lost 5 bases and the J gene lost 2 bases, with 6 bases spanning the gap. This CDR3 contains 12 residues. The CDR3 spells CASSRRQETQYF. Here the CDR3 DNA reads TGTGCCAGCAGCCGTCGTCAAGAGACCCAGTACTTC.

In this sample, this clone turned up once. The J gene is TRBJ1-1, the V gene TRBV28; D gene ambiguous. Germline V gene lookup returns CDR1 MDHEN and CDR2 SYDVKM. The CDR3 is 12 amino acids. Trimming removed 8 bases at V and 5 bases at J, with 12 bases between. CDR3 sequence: CASLKGWTEAFF. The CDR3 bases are TGTGCCAGCTTGAAAGGATGGACTGAAGCTTTCTTT.

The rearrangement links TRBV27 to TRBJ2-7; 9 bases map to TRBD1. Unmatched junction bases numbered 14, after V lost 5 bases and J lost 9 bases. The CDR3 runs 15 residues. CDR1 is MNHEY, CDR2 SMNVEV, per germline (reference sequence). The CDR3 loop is CASSPSVTGGVVQYF. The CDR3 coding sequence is TGTGCCAGCAGTCCCTCCGTGACAGGGGGAGTTGTGCAGTACTTC.

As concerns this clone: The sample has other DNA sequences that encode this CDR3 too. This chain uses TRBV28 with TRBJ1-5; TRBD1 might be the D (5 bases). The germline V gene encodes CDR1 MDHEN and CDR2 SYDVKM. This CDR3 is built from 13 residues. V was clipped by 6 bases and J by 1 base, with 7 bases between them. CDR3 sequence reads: CASSWDSNQPQHF. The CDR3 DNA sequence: TGTGCCAGCAGCTGGGACAGCAATCAGCCCCAGCATTTT.

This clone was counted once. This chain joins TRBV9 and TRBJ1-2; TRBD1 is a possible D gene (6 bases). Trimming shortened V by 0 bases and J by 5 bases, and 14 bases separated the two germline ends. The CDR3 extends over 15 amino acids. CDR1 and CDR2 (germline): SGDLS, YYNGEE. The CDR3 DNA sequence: TGTGCCAGCAGCGTAGCTAGTCAGGGGTTTTATGGCTACACCTTC. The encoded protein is CASSVASQGFYGYTF.

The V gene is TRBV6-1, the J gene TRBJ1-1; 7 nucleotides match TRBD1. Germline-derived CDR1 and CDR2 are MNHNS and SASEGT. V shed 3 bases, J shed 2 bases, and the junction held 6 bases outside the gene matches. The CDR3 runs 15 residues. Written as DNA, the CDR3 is TGTGCCAGCAGTGAGGCCGGGACAGTCAACACTGAAGCTTTCTTT. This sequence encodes CASSEAGTVNTEAFF.

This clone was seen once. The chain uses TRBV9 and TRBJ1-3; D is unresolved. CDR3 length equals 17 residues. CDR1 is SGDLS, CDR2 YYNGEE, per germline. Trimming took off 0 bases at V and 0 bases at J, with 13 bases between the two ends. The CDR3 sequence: CASSVERGDVSGNTIYF. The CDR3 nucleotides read TGTGCCAGCAGCGTAGAGAGAGGAGATGTCTCTGGAAACACCATATATTTT.

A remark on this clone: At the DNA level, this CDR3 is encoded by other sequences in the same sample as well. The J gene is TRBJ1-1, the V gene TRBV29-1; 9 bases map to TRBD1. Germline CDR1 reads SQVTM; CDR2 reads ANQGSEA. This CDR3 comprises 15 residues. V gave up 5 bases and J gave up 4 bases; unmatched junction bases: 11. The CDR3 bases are TGCAGCGTTACCAATACAGGGGGCGCTGGCACTGAAGCTTTCTTT. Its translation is CSVTNTGGAGTEAFF.

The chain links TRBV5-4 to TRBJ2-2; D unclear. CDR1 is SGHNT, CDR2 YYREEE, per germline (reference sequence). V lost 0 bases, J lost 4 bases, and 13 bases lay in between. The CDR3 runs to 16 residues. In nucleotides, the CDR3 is TGTGCCAGCAGCTTGGCAGTTAGAGTTAGCACCGGGGAGCTGTTTTTT. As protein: CASSLAVRVSTGELFF.